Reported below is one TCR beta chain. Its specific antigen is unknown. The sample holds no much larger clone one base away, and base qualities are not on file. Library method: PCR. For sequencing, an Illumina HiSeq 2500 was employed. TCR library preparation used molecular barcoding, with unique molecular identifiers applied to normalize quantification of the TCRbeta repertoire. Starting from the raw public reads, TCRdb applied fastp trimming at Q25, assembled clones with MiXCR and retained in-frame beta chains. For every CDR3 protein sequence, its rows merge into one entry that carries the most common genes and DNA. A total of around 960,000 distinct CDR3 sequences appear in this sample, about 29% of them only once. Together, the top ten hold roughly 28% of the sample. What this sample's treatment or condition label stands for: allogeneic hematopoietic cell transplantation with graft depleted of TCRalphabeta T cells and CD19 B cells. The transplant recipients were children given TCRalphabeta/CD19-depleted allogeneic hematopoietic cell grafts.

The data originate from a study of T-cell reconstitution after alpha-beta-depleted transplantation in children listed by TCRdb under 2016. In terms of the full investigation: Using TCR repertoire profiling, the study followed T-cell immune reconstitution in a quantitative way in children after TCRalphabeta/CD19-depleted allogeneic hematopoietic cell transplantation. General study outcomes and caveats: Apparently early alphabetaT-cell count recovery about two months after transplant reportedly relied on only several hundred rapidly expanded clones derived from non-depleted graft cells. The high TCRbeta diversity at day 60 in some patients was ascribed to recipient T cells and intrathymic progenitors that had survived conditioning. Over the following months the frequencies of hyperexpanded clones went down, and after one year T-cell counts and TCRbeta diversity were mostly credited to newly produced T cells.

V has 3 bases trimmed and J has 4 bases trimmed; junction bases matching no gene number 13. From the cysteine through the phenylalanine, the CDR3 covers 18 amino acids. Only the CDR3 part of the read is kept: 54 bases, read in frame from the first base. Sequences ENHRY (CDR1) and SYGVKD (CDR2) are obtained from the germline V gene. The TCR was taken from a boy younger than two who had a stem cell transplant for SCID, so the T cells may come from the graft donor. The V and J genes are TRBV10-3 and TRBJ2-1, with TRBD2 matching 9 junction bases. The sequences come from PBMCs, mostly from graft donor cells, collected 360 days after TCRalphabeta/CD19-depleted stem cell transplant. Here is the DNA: TGTGCCATCAGTGACCCCTACACCGGGACTAGCCCATACAATGAGCAGTTCTTC. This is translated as CAISDPYTGTSPYNEQFF.